This TCR beta chain was observed in a study of pediatric ulcerative colitis. Worth noting for this clone: Antigen unknown.

Germline lookup yields CDR1 ENHRY and CDR2 SYGVKD. The V end was cut by 9 bases, the J end by 6 bases, with 9 bases between. CDR3 length: 11 residues. Findings and caveats of the study: A couple of rectal CDR3 clonotypes occurred in all ulcerative colitis patients. Some T cells in rectal biopsies may come from blood, especially with overt colitis. A couple of patients' blood samples yielded substantially fewer templates.

The rectum was sampled with one to two pinch biopsies at colonoscopy. Up to 500,000 reads were sequenced per sample. Measured with immunoSEQ multiplex PCR; TCRdb has only the in-frame clones, and not every one. The sample has 30,000 to 40,000 clones; about 81% are singletons. The sequence derives from a boy aged 5-17 years with severe ulcerative colitis. The J gene is TRBJ1-5, the V gene TRBV10-3; D is undetermined. The sample was gut tissue. CDR3: CAIFCSQPQHF. DNA for the CDR3: TGTGCCATATTTTGTAGTCAGCCCCAGCATTTT.